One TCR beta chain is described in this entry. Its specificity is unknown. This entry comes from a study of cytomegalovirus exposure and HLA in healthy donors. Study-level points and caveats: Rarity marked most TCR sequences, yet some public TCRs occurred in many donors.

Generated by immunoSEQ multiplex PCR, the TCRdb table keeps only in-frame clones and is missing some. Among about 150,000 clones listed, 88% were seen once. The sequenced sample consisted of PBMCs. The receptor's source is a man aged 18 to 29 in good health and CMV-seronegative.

CDR3 sequence reads: CASSPLGQGRFF. DNA of the CDR3: TGTGCCAGCAGTCCCCTCGGACAGGGGCGCTTCTTT. V and J are TRBV2 and TRBJ1-1; 9 nucleotides agree with TRBD1. This CDR3 contains 12 residues. Germline trimming cut 5 bases from V and 14 bases from J; bases unmatched to any gene: 9. CDR1 SNHLY and CDR2 FYNNEI come from the germline V gene.